The entry below describes one T cell receptor beta chain. Its antigen remains unknown. The sample belongs to a study of cytomegalovirus exposure and HLA in healthy donors. Findings and caveats of the study: Equally common other TCR beta chains were less clonally expanded than HLA-associated ones, a later analysis found.

The CDR3 loop spans 12 amino acids. The germline V gene has CDR1 MDHEN and CDR2 SYDVKM. Trimming stripped 5 bases from V and 9 bases from J, with 11 bases between. Vbeta (60) and Jbeta (13) primers were used in the PCR. Generated by immunoSEQ multiplex PCR, the TCRdb table keeps only in-frame clones and is missing some. The sample lists approximately 140,000 clones; more than 75% were seen once. This receptor was obtained from a man aged 18 to 35 in good health and CMV-seronegative. V and J are TRBV28 and TRBJ2-1, with a possible D match to TRBD2 (6 bases). Sequencing used PBMCs. CDR3 sequence reads: CASSVTAGEQFF. CDR3 in DNA: TGTGCCAGCAGTGTCACAGCGGGTGAGCAGTTCTTC.